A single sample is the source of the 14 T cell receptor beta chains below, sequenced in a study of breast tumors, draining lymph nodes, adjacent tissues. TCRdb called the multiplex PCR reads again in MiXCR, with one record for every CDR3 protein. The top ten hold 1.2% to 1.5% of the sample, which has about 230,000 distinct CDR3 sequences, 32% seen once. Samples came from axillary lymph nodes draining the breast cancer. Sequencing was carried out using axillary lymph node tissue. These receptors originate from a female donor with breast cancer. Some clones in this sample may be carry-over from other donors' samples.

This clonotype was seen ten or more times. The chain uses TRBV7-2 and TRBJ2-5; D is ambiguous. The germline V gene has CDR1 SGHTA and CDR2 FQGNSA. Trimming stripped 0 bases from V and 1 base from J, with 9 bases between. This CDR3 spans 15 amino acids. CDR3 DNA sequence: TGTGCCAGCAGCTTAGCGGGAATAACCCAAGAGACCCAGTACTTC. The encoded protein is CASSLAGITQETQYF. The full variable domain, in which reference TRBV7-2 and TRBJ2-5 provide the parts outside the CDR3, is GAGVSQSPSNKVTEKGKDVELRCDPISGHTALYWYRQSLGQGLEFLIYFQGNSAPDKSGLPSDRFSAERTGGSVSTLTIQRTQQEDSAVYLCASSLAGITQETQYFGPGTRLLVL.

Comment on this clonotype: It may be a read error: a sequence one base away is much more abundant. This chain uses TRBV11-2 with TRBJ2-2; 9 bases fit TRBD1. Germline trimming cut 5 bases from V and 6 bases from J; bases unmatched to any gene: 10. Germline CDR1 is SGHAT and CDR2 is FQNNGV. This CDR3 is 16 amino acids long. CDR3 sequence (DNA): TGTGCCAGCAGCCCGCGGACAGGGGCTTTCCCCGGGGAGCTGTTTTTT. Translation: CASSPRTGAFPGELFF.

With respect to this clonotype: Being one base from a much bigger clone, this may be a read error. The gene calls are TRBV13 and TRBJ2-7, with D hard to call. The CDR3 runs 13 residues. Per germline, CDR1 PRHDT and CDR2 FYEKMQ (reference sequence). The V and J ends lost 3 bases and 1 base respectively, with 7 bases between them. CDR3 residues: CASSLRWSYEQYF. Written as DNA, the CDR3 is TGTGCCAGCAGCTTGCGCTGGTCCTACGAGCAGTACTTC.

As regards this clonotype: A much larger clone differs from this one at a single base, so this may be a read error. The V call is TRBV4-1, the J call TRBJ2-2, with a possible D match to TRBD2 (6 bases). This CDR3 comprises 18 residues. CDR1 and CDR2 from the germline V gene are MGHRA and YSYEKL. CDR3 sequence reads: CASSPMLLAAGNTGGLFF. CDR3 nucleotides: TGCGCCAGCAGCCCCATGCTGCTAGCTGCGGGGAACACCGGGGGGCTGTTTTTT.

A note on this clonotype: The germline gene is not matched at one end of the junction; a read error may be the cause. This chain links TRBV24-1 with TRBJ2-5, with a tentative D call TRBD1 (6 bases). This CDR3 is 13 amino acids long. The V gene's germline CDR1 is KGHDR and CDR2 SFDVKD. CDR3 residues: CATSATGKGTLYF. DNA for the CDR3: TGTGCCACCAGTGCCACAGGGAAAGGGACCCTGTACTTC.

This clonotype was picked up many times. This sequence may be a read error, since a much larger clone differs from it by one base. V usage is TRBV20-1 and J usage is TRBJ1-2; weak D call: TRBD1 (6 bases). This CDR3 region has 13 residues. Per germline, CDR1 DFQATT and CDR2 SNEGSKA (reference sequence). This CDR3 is CSARTVIDYAYTF. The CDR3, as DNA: TGCAGTGCGAGGACAGTGATTGACTATGCCTACACCTTC.

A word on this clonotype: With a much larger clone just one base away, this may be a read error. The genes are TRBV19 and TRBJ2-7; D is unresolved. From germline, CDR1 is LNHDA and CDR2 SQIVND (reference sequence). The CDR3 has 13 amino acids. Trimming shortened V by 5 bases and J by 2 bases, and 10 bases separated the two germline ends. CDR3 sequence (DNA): TGTGCCAGTAGTGTACCGGACCCCTACGAGCAGTACTTC. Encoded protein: CASSVPDPYEQYF. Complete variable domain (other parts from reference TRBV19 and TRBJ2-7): DGGITQSPKYLFRKEGQNVTLSCEQNLNHDAMYWYRQDPGQGLRLIYYSQIVNDFQKGDIAEGYSVSREKKESFPLTVTSAQKNPTAFYLCASSVPDPYEQYFGPGTRLTVT.

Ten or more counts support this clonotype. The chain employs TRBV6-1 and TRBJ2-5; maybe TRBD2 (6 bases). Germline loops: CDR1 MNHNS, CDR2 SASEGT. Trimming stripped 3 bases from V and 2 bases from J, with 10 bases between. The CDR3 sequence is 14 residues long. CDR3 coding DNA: TGTGCCAGCAGTGACTGGGGGGATCAAGAGACCCAGTACTTC. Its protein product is CASSDWGDQETQYF.

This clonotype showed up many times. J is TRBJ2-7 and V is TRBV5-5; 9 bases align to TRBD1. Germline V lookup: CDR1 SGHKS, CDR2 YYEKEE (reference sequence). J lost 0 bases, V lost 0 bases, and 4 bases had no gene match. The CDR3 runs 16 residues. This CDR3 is CASSLAGTGSSYEQYF. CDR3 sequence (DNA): TGTGCCAGCAGCTTGGCCGGGACAGGGAGCTCCTACGAGCAGTACTTC.

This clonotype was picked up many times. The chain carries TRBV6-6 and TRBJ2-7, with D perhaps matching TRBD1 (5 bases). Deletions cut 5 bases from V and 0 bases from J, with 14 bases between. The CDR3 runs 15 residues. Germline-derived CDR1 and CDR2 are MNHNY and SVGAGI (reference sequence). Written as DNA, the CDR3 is TGTGCCAGCAGTCACGCGCACCAGGGCTCCTACGAGCAGTACTTC. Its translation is CASSHAHQGSYEQYF.

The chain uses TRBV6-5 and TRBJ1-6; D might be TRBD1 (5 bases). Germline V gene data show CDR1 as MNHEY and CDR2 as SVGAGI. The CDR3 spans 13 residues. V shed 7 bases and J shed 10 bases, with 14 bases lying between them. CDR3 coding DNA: TGTGCCAGCAAGGCCGGGACTGACTCACCCCTCCACTTT. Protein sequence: CASKAGTDSPLHF.

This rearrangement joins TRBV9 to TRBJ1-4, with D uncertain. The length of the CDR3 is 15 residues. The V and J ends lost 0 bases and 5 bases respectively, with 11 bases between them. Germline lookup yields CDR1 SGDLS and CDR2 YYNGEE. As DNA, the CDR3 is TGTGCCAGCAGCGTAGGAGGGCGTTACAATGAAAAACTGTTTTTT. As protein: CASSVGGRYNEKLFF.

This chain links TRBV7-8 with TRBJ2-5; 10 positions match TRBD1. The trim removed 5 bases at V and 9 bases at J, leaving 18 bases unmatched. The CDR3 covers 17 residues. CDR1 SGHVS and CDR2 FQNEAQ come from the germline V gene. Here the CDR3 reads CASSTRQGASIREPQYF. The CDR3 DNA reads TGTGCCAGCAGCACCCGACAGGGGGCGTCAATTCGCGAGCCCCAGTACTTC.

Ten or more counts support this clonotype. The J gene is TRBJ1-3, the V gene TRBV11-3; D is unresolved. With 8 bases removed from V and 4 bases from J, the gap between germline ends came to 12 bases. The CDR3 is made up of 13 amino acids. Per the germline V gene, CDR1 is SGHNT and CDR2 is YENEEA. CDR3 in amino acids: CASSMVGGNTIYF. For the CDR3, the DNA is TGTGCCAGCTCCATGGTCGGGGGAAACACCATATATTTT.